These 10 T cell receptor beta chains were all obtained from the same sample, sequenced in a study of T cell changes during pregnancy in multiple sclerosis. Generated by immunoSEQ multiplex PCR, the TCRdb table keeps only in-frame clones and is missing some. Among some 15,000 clones listed, about 87% were seen once. The sequences come from CD8+ T cells from peripheral blood mononuclear cells, collected in the second trimester of pregnancy. The receptors stem from a female donor in good health, enrolled as a control in a pregnancy study.

This clone was found a few times. The J gene is TRBJ1-3, the V gene TRBV7-9; weak D call: TRBD1 (6 bases). CDR3 length: 14 residues. CDR1 is SEHNR, CDR2 FQNEAQ, per germline (reference sequence). Trimming pared 2 bases from V and 3 bases from J, leaving 8 bases between. The CDR3 sequence: CASSLRGGGNTIYF. As DNA, the CDR3 is TGTGCCAGCAGCTTAAGGGGGGGTGGAAACACCATATATTTT.

The V call is TRBV19, the J call TRBJ2-1; 9 nucleotides agree with TRBD1. Germline V lookup: CDR1 LNHDA, CDR2 SQIVND (reference sequence). With V trimmed by 6 bases and J by 1 base, 13 bases remained unmatched. This CDR3 region has 18 residues. CDR3 in DNA: TGTGCCAGTAGGCCTCTCACGGGACAGGGATTGTCCTACAATGAGCAGTTCTTC. Translated: CASRPLTGQGLSYNEQFF.

The CDR3 DNA sequence: TGTGCCAGCAGTGACCGCGGGAGGAGCTCCTACAATGAGCAGTTCTTC. This translates into CASSDRGRSSYNEQFF. This chain connects TRBV2 to TRBJ2-1; 8 bases line up with TRBD2. The CDR3 spans 16 residues. Per the germline V gene, CDR1 is SNHLY and CDR2 is FYNNEI. V shed 3 bases and J 0 bases; nucleotides not matched to a gene: 4.

V is TRBV6-5 and J is TRBJ2-3; 10 nucleotides line up with TRBD2. Trimming removed 5 bases from V and 2 bases from J; junction bases left unmatched: 4. The germline V gene has CDR1 MNHEY and CDR2 SVGAGI. This CDR3 is 15 amino acids long. The CDR3 DNA follows: TGTGCCAGCAGTCCAGCGGGGGGGCCCACAGATACGCAGTATTTT. The encoded protein is CASSPAGGPTDTQYF.

The gene calls are TRBV6-1 and TRBJ2-7, with unresolved D. The germline V gene encodes CDR1 MNHNS and CDR2 SASEGT. The CDR3 loop spans 11 amino acids. V lost 2 bases, J lost 4 bases, and 3 bases lay in between. CDR3 loop: CASSEPYEQYF. For the CDR3, the DNA is TGTGCCAGCAGTGAACCTTACGAGCAGTACTTC.

The CDR3 coding sequence is TGTGCCAGCAGGGGGGGTGGGGCTTTCGGGACGGAACCCTACGAGCAGTACTTC. Translation gives CASRGGGAFGTEPYEQYF. The chain recombines TRBV2 with TRBJ2-7, with D perhaps TRBD2 (6 bases). The CDR3 runs 18 residues. Germline-derived CDR1 and CDR2 are SNHLY and FYNNEI. V lost 6 bases, J lost 2 bases, and 26 bases lay in between.

In its sample, this clone was seen a few times. The rearrangement links TRBV6-1 to TRBJ2-5; 8 nucleotides agree with TRBD1. Germline values: CDR1 MNHNS, CDR2 SASEGT. The CDR3 has 14 residues. Losses at the gene ends were 3 bases for V and 0 bases for J; bases not matched to a gene: 0. CDR3 protein: CASSEDRDQETQYF. The CDR3 DNA is TGTGCCAGCAGTGAGGACAGGGACCAAGAGACCCAGTACTTC.

This clone was observed a few times. This sequence joins TRBV7-9 and TRBJ2-7; TRBD2 agrees at 12 bases. The CDR3 runs to 15 residues. Germline assignment: CDR1 SEHNR and CDR2 FQNEAQ (reference sequence). The trim removed 5 bases at V and 5 bases at J, leaving 7 bases unmatched. DNA for the CDR3: TGTGCCAGCAGCCGGACTAGCGGGAAAGCGAACGAGCAGTACTTC. As protein: CASSRTSGKANEQYF.

This chain connects TRBV9 to TRBJ2-7; 9 nucleotides align to TRBD2. Trimming removed 4 bases from V and 5 bases from J; junction bases left unmatched: 13. This CDR3 has 16 amino acids. CDR1 and CDR2 from the germline V gene are SGDLS and YYNGEE. The CDR3 is CASSSRTSATANEQYF. The CDR3 coding sequence is TGTGCCAGCAGCTCGCGGACTAGCGCGACCGCCAACGAGCAGTACTTC.

V gene TRBV9 combines with J gene TRBJ2-3; tentative D call: TRBD1 (5 bases). The germline CDR1 and CDR2 sequences are SGDLS and YYNGEE. Trimming removed 3 bases at V and 5 bases at J, with 19 bases between. The CDR3 is 16 amino acids. The CDR3 sequence is CASSAFAGLVGDTQYF. CDR3 nucleotides: TGTGCCAGCAGCGCTTTCGCAGGGTTGGTTGGAGATACGCAGTATTTT.